The rows below give T cell receptor beta chains drawn from one sample of a study of naive and memory T cell subsets. From the UMI-ligation and nested PCR reads, TCRdb called clonotypes with MiXCR, one entry per CDR3 protein. The sample shows 130,000 to 150,000 distinct CDR3 sequences, approximately 15% of them seen only once. The sample was naive CD4+ T cells from blood. Every receptor here comes from a human donor in good health. Each CDR3 is given with its conserved first and last residue. Fields, in order: clone size, D gene, J gene, V gene, CDR3 protein, CDR3 DNA. The D gene is left open where the match is weak. Only some rows state a clone size, as once, few, many or a class for expanded clones.

few	TRBD1	TRBJ2-7	TRBV7-2	CASRPGQGVSYEQYF	TGTGCCAGCAGACCCGGACAGGGTGTATCCTACGAGCAGTACTTC
-	-	TRBJ1-1	TRBV10-3	CAIGMNTEAFF	TGTGCCATCGGTATGAACACTGAAGCTTTCTTT
few	-	TRBJ1-5	TRBV20-1	CSAEGDFQPQHF	TGCAGTGCTGAGGGAGATTTTCAGCCCCAGCATTTT
many	TRBD1	TRBJ2-6	TRBV4-2	CASSPRTGDGSGANVLTF	TGTGCCAGCAGCCCTCGGACAGGGGACGGCTCTGGGGCCAACGTCCTGACTTTC
few	-	TRBJ2-7	TRBV2	CASSAPPYEQYF	TGTGCCAGCAGTGCTCCTCCCTACGAGCAGTACTTC
few	-	TRBJ2-3	TRBV9	CASSVAADTQYF	TGTGCCAGCAGCGTAGCAGCAGATACGCAGTATTTT
few	-	TRBJ2-1	TRBV18	CASSRQFNNEQFF	TGTGCCAGCTCGAGGCAGTTTAACAATGAGCAGTTCTTC
few	-	TRBJ2-1	TRBV6-1	CASSDRVQRDEQFF	TGTGCCAGCAGTGACAGGGTTCAGAGGGATGAGCAGTTCTTC
few	TRBD1	TRBJ1-2	TRBV29-1	CSATGTGIDGYTF	TGCAGCGCCACCGGGACAGGAATTGATGGCTACACCTTC
-	-	TRBJ2-5	TRBV7-3	CASSPRVAVQETQYF	TGTGCCAGCAGCCCCCGTGTAGCGGTCCAAGAGACCCAGTACTTC
few	-	TRBJ1-5	TRBV20-1	CSASFGNQPQHF	TGCAGTGCTAGTTTCGGAAATCAGCCCCAGCATTTT
-	-	TRBJ1-1	TRBV4-1	CASSQELRSGAEAFF	TGCGCCAGCAGCCAAGAACTTAGGAGCGGGGCTGAAGCTTTCTTT
-	-	TRBJ1-3	TRBV19	CASSPRDPPTGNTIYF	TGTGCCAGTAGTCCCCGGGACCCACCAACTGGAAACACCATATATTTT
few	-	TRBJ1-1	TRBV20-1	CSATDSREAFF	TGCAGTGCTACGGACAGCCGAGAAGCTTTCTTT
few	-	TRBJ1-4	TRBV7-2	CASSIQFATNEKLFF	TGTGCCAGCAGCATACAGTTTGCAACTAATGAAAAACTGTTTTTT
few	TRBD2	TRBJ2-1	TRBV7-2	CASSPPGLAFHEQFF	TGTGCCAGCAGCCCGCCGGGACTAGCTTTCCATGAGCAGTTCTTC
many	-	TRBJ1-2	TRBV28	CASSLQGHYGYTF	TGTGCCAGCAGTTTACAGGGGCACTATGGCTACACCTTC
-	-	TRBJ1-5	TRBV4-1	CASSQEVGSASQPQHF	TGCGCCAGCAGCCAGGAGGTCGGGTCAGCAAGTCAGCCCCAGCATTTT
few	-	TRBJ2-1	TRBV28	CASSLPSSYNEQFF	TGTGCCAGCAGTTTACCTAGCTCCTACAATGAGCAGTTCTTC
few	-	TRBJ1-6	TRBV5-1	CASSSVGPPNSPLHF	TGCGCCAGCAGCTCCGTGGGACCGCCAAATTCACCCCTCCACTTT
few	TRBD1	TRBJ1-6	TRBV9	CASSVGTGQGSPLHF	TGTGCCAGCAGCGTAGGGACAGGGCAAGGGTCACCCCTCCACTTT
-	-	TRBJ1-2	TRBV5-1	CASSFTGNYGYTF	TGCGCCAGCAGCTTTACAGGGAACTATGGCTACACCTTC
few	TRBD1	TRBJ2-3	TRBV28	CASSLYTVGTERTDTQYF	TGTGCCAGCAGTTTATACACCGTAGGGACAGAGCGCACAGATACGCAGTATTTT